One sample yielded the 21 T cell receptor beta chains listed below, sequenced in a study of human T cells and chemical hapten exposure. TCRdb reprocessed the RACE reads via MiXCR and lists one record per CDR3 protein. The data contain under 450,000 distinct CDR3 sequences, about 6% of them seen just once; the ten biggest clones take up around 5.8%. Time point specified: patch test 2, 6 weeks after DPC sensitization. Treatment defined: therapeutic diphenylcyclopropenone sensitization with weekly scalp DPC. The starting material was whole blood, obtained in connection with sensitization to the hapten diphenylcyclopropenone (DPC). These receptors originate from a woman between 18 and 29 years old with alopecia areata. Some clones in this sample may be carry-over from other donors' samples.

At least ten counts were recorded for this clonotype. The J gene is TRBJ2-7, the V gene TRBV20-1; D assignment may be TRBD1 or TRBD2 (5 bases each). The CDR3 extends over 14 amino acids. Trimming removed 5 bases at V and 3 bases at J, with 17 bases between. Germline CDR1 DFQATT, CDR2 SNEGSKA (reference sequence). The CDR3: CSARRGKVDYEQYF. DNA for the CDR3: TGCAGTGCTCGACGGGGCAAGGTAGACTACGAGCAGTACTTC.

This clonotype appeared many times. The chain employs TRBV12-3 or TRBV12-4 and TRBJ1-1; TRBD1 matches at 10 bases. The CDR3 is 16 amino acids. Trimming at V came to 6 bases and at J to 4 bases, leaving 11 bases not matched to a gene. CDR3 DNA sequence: TGTGCCAGCAGCCTGGGACAGGGGAGGGGAGGCACTGAAGCTTTCTTT. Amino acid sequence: CASSLGQGRGGTEAFF.

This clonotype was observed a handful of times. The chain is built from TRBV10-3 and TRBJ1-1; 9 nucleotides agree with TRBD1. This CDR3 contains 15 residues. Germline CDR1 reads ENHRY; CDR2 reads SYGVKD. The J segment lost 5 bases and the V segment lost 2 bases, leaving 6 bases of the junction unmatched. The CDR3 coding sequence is TGTGCCATCAGTGAGACAGGGGGCCGGGGAACTGAAGCTTTCTTT. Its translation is CAISETGGRGTEAFF.

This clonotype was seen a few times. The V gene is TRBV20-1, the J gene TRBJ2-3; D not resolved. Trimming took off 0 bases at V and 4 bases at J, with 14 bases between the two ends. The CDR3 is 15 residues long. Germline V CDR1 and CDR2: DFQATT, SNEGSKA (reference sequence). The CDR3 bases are TGCAGTGCTAGAGATCTACTGACCGGTGCAGATACGCAGTATTTT. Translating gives CSARDLLTGADTQYF.

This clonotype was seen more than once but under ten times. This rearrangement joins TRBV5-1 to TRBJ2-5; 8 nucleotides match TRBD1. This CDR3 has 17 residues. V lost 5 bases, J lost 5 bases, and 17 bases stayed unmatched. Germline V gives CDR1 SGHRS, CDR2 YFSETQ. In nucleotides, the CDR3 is TGCGCCAGCAGTTCGGACCGCGGACAGGGTTTAAGGGAGACCCAGTACTTC. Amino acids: CASSSDRGQGLRETQYF.

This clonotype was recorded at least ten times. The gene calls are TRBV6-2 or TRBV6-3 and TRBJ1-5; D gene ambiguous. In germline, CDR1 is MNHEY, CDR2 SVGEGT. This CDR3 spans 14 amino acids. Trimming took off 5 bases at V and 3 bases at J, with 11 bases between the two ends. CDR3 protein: CASSAQQTNQPQHF. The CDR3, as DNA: TGTGCCAGCAGTGCACAGCAAACCAATCAGCCCCAGCATTTT.

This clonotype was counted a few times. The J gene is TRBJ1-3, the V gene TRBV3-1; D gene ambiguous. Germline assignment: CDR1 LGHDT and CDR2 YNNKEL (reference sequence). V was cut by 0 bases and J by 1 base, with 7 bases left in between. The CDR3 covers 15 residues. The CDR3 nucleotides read TGTGCCAGCAGCCAAGACTCCACGTCTGGAAACACCATATATTTT. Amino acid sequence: CASSQDSTSGNTIYF.

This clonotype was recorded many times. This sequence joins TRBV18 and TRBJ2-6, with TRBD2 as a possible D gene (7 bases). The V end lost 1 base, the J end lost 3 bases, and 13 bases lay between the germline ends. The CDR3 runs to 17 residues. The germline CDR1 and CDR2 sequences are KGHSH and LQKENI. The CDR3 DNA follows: TGTGCCAGCTCACCACTACAGGGAGGGCATGGGGCCAACGTCCTGACTTTC. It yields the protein CASSPLQGGHGANVLTF.

The CDR3 DNA is TGTGCCAGCAGCCAAGGCCCGCGGGGCGAGACCCAGTACTTC. Its protein product is CASSQGPRGETQYF. The chain carries TRBV3-1 and TRBJ2-5; possible D gene TRBD2, 6 bases. Germline V CDR1 and CDR2: LGHDT, YNNKEL (reference sequence). The CDR3 spans 14 residues. Trimming took off 1 base at V and 5 bases at J, with 11 bases between the two ends.

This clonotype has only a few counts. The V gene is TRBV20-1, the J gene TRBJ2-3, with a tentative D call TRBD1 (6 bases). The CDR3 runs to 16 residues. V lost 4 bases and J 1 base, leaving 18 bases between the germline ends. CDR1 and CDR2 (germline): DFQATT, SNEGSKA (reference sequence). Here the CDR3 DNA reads TGCAGTGCTACCGATCCATCGAGGACAGGCACAGATACGCAGTATTTT. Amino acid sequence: CSATDPSRTGTDTQYF.

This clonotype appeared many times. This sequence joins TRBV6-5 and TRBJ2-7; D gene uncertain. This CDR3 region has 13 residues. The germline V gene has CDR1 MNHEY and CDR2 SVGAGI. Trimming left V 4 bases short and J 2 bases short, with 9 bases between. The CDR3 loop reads CASSLDGPYEQYF. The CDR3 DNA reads TGTGCCAGCAGTTTGGACGGACCCTACGAGCAGTACTTC.

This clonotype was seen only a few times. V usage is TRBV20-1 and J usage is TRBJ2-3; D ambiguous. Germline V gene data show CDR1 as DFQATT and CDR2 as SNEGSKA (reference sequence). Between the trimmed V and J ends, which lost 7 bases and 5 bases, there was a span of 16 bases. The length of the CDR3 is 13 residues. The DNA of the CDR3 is TGCAGTGTATTTTCCCTGCAAAGAGATACGCAGTATTTT. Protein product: CSVFSLQRDTQYF.

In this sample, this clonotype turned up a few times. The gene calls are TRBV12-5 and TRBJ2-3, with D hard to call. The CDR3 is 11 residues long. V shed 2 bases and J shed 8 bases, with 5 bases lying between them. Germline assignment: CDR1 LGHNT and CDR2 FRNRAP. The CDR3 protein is CASGLLGTQYF. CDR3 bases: TGTGCTAGTGGTTTGCTGGGTACGCAGTATTTT.

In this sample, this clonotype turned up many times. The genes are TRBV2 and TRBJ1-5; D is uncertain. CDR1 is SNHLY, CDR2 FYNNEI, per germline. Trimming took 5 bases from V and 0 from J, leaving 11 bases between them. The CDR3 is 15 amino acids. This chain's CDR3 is CASSPRSYSNQPQHF. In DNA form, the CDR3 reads TGTGCCAGCAGTCCCAGATCCTATAGCAATCAGCCCCAGCATTTT.

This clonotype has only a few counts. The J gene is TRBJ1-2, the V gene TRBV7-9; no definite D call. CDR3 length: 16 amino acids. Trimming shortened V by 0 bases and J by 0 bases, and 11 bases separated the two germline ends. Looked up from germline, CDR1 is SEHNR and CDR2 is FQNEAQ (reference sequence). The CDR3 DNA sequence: TGTGCCAGCAGCTTAGCACAGCCTGGAGCTAACTATGGCTACACCTTC. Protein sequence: CASSLAQPGANYGYTF.

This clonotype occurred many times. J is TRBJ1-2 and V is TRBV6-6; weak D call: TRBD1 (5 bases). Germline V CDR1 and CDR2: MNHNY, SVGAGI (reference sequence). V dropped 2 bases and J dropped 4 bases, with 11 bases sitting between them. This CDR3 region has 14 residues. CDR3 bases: TGTGCCAGCAGTTACGCTGGCGGGACCTATGGCTACACCTTC. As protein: CASSYAGGTYGYTF.

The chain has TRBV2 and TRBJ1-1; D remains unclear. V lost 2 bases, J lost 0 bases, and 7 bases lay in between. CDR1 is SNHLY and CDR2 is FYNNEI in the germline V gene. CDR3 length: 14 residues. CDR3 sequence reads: CASSEPTMNTEAFF. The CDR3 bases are TGTGCCAGCAGTGAACCGACTATGAACACTGAAGCTTTCTTT.

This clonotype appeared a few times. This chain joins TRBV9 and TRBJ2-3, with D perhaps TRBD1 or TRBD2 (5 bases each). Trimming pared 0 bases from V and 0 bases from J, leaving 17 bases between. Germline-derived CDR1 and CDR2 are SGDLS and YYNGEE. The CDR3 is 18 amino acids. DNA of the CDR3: TGTGCCAGCAGCGTAGCCCGGGACCAGCTGGAGAGCACAGATACGCAGTATTTT. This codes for CASSVARDQLESTDTQYF.

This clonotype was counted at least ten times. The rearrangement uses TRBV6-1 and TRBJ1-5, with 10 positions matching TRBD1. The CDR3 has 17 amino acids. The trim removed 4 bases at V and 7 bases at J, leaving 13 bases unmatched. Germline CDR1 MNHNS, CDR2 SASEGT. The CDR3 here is CASSGPHGTGARQPQHF. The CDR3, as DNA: TGTGCCAGCAGTGGACCCCATGGGACAGGGGCTCGACAGCCCCAGCATTTT.

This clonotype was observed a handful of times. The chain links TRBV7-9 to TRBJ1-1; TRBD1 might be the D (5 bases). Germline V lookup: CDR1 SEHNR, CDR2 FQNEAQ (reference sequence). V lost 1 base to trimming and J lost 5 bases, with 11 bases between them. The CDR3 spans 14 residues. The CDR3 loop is CASSLGGRFTEAFF. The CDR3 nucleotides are TGTGCCAGCAGCTTAGGGGGCCGGTTTACTGAAGCTTTCTTT.

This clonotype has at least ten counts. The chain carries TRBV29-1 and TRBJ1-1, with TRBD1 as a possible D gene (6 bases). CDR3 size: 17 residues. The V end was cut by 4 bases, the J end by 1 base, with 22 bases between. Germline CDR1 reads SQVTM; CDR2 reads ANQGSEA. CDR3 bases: TGCAGCGTTGCTTCCCGAAAGTGGGCAGGGGAGAACACTGAAGCTTTCTTT. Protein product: CSVASRKWAGENTEAFF.